The 23 T cell receptor beta chains presented below share a single source sample, sequenced in a study of blood T cell repertoires in COVID-19. Assay used: immunoSEQ multiplex PCR; TCRdb lists only in-frame clones, some missing. This table has 90,000 to 150,000 clones, 79% appearing once. Specimen: peripheral blood. These receptor sequences come from an elderly woman with acute or convalescent COVID-19.

V gene TRBV24-1 combines with J gene TRBJ1-1; a weak D match, TRBD1 (6 bases). The CDR3 has 14 residues. Per germline, CDR1 KGHDR and CDR2 SFDVKD. The V gene lost 9 bases and the J gene lost 3 bases, with 16 bases spanning the gap. DNA for the CDR3: TGTGCCACCTCGGAGCGGACAGCTCACACTGAAGCTTTCTTT. Its protein is CATSERTAHTEAFF.

CDR3 DNA sequence: TGTGCCAGCAGCCAAGATGGCGGGGGTCCGAACACCGGGGAGCTGTTTTTT. This encodes CASSQDGGGPNTGELFF. The chain recombines TRBV3-1 (or the pseudogene TRBV3-2) with TRBJ2-2; 7 positions agree with TRBD2. Germline lookup yields CDR1 LGHDT and CDR2 YNNKEL (reference sequence). V dropped 0 bases and J dropped 0; count of bases not matched to a gene: 4. The length of the CDR3 is 17 residues.

This clone turned up a few times. V usage is TRBV5-1 and J usage is TRBJ1-5; 8 bases are a match to TRBD1. Unmatched junction bases numbered 2, after V lost 4 bases and J lost 5 bases. The CDR3 is made up of 13 amino acids. Germline CDR1 and CDR2: SGHRS and YFSETQ. The CDR3 here is CASSPDRDQPQHF. As DNA, the CDR3 is TGCGCCAGCAGCCCGGACAGGGATCAGCCCCAGCATTTT.

As concerns this clone: Sequence at one end of the junction differs from germline and may be a read error. The V call is TRBV11-2, the J call TRBJ1-1; D remains unclear. From germline, CDR1 is SGHAT and CDR2 FQNNGV. The CDR3 has 13 amino acids. DNA of the CDR3: TGTGCCAGCAGCTTATCTATGAACGCTGAAGCTTTCTTT. As protein: CASSLSMNAEAFF. The variable domain in full, with the rest retrieved from reference TRBV11-2 and TRBJ1-1, is EAGVAQSPRYKIIEKRQSVAFWCNPISGHATLYWYQQILGQGPKLLIQFQNNGVVDDSQLPKDRFSAERLKGVDSTLKIQPAKLEDSAVYLCASSLSMNAEAFFGQGTRLTVV.

The gene calls are TRBV2 and TRBJ1-3; D is unresolved. The V gene's germline CDR1 is SNHLY and CDR2 FYNNEI. Trimming took 8 bases from V and 0 from J, leaving 14 bases between them. The CDR3 runs 15 residues. CDR3 nucleotides: TGTGCCAGCTTCCCCCAGTTGGCCTCTGGAAACACCATATATTTT. It codes for CASFPQLASGNTIYF.

The chain couples TRBV6-1 to TRBJ1-2; D might be TRBD1 (6 bases). Germline-derived CDR1 and CDR2 are MNHNS and SASEGT. V lost 4 bases and J 5 bases, leaving 20 bases between the germline ends. The CDR3 consists of 16 residues. The CDR3 region is CASSAPGGRGSYGYTF. CDR3 DNA sequence: TGTGCCAGCAGTGCCCCTGGGGGGAGGGGGTCATATGGCTACACCTTC.

The chain couples TRBV19 to TRBJ1-1; D unclear. This CDR3 spans 13 amino acids. Germline CDR1 LNHDA, CDR2 SQIVND (reference sequence). V shed 5 bases and J shed 1 base, with 8 bases lying between them. The CDR3 is CASSLTSNTEAFF. Written as DNA, the CDR3 is TGTGCCAGTAGTCTAACCTCGAACACTGAAGCTTTCTTT.

The table lists this clone with a few counts. The chain employs TRBV30 and TRBJ1-1; weak D call: TRBD1 (5 bases). CDR1 is GTSNPN, CDR2 SVGIG, per germline (reference sequence). Between the trimmed V and J ends, which lost 1 base and 1 base, there was a span of 7 bases. The CDR3 length is 13 residues. CDR3 DNA sequence: TGTGCCTGGAGTGCACAGGAGAACACTGAAGCTTTCTTT. This encodes CAWSAQENTEAFF.

Notes on this clone: Within the sample, other DNA sequences also encode this same CDR3. CDR3 bases: TGTGCCAGCAGCCCGACGGGAGACAGTTACAATGAGCAGTTCTTC. Residues: CASSPTGDSYNEQFF. The V gene is TRBV5-4, the J gene TRBJ2-1; D is perhaps TRBD2 (6 bases). The germline gives CDR1 SGHNT, CDR2 YYREEE (reference sequence). There are 15 residues in the CDR3. The V gene lost 4 bases and the J gene lost 4 bases, with 15 bases spanning the gap.

There are a few counts of this clone. The chain has TRBV19 and TRBJ2-2; tentatively, D is TRBD1 (6 bases). Trimming pared 3 bases from V and 0 bases from J, leaving 11 bases between. The CDR3 contains 16 residues. Germline lookup yields CDR1 LNHDA and CDR2 SQIVND (reference sequence). CDR3 coding DNA: TGTGCCAGTAGTATTTTGGGGACAACGAACACCGGGGAGCTGTTTTTT. Encoded protein: CASSILGTTNTGELFF. Combining the CDR3 with reference TRBV19 and TRBJ2-2 gives the whole variable domain DGGITQSPKYLFRKEGQNVTLSCEQNLNHDAMYWYRQDPGQGLRLIYYSQIVNDFQKGDIAEGYSVSREKKESFPLTVTSAQKNPTAFYLCASSILGTTNTGELFFGEGSRLTVL.

The V call is TRBV29-1, the J call TRBJ1-3; D gene unclear. Trimming cost V 7 bases and J 2 bases, with 12 bases left between them. The CDR3 covers 13 residues. Germline-derived CDR1 and CDR2 are SQVTM and ANQGSEA. The CDR3 DNA sequence: TGCAGCGCCGTAGGAGAAACTGGAAACACCATATATTTT. It translates to CSAVGETGNTIYF. Combining the CDR3 with reference TRBV29-1 and TRBJ1-3 gives the whole variable domain SAVISQKPSRDICQRGTSLTIQCQVDSQVTMMFWYRQQPGQSLTLIATANQGSEATYESGFVIDKFPISRPNLTFSTLTVSNMSPEDSSIYLCSAVGETGNTIYFGEGSWLTVV.

A note on this clone: Additional DNA sequences in this sample encode the identical CDR3. This chain uses TRBV18 with TRBJ2-3; 10 bases agree with TRBD2. The CDR3 totals 15 residues. V lost 3 bases and J lost 2; bases outside the gene matches: 2. Germline V lookup: CDR1 KGHSH, CDR2 LQKENI. The CDR3 is CASSPGLADTDTQYF. The CDR3, as DNA: TGTGCCAGCTCACCCGGACTAGCGGACACAGATACGCAGTATTTT.

The V and J genes are TRBV5-1 and TRBJ1-1, with D tentatively TRBD1 (5 bases). The CDR3 is made up of 15 amino acids. Germline-derived CDR1 and CDR2 are SGHRS and YFSETQ. V was trimmed by 0 bases and J by 1 base, leaving 10 bases between them. The CDR3, as DNA: TGCGCCAGCAGCTTGGGACAGCGCTCGAACACTGAAGCTTTCTTT. This gives the protein CASSLGQRSNTEAFF.

The V and J genes are TRBV3-1 (or the pseudogene TRBV3-2) and TRBJ1-4; TRBD1 matches 8 bases. CDR1 and CDR2 (germline): LGHDT, YNNKEL (reference sequence). The CDR3 totals 17 residues. The trim removed 4 bases at V and 6 bases at J, leaving 13 bases unmatched. The CDR3 region has the DNA TGTGCCAGCAGCCGCGGGACAGGAGGATACTTGTATGAAAAACTGTTTTTT. It translates to CASSRGTGGYLYEKLFF.

V and J are TRBV2 and TRBJ1-2; 10 nucleotides align to TRBD1. This CDR3 is 13 amino acids long. V was clipped by 4 bases and J by 7 bases; unmatched bases: 3. Germline-derived CDR1 and CDR2 are SNHLY and FYNNEI. CDR3 bases: TGTGCCAGCAGTGCCGACAGGGGGCTTGGCTACACCTTC. Its protein product is CASSADRGLGYTF.

V gene TRBV3-1 (or the pseudogene TRBV3-2) combines with J gene TRBJ2-3, with 15 bases lining up with TRBD2. The CDR3 has 16 residues. In germline, CDR1 is LGHDT, CDR2 YNNKEL (reference sequence). V trimming: 7 bases; J trimming: 11 bases; junction bases outside the gene matches: 13. As DNA, the CDR3 is TGTGCCAGCACCCCCTCAGGACTAGCGGGGGGGCGGGTGCAGTATTTT. Its protein product is CASTPSGLAGGRVQYF.

This chain links TRBV5-8 with TRBJ2-3; 15 bases line up with TRBD2. The CDR3 contains 17 residues. V trimming: 4 bases; J trimming: 4 bases; junction bases outside the gene matches: 7. Germline V gene lookup returns CDR1 SGHTS and CDR2 YDEGEE. CDR3 residues: CASSPGTSGRSADTQYF. DNA of the CDR3: TGTGCCAGCAGCCCAGGGACTAGCGGGAGGAGCGCAGATACGCAGTATTTT. Complete variable domain (other parts from reference TRBV5-8 and TRBJ2-3): EAGVTQSPTHLIKTRGQQATLRCSPISGHTSVYWYQQALGLGLQFLLWYDEGEERNRGNFPPRFSGRQFPNYSSELNVNALELEDSALYLCASSPGTSGRSADTQYFGPGTRLTVL.

The chain links TRBV5-6 to TRBJ1-3; 8 nucleotides agree with TRBD1. CDR1 and CDR2 from the germline V gene are SGHDT and YYEEEE. V was pared by 3 bases and J by 2 bases, with 1 base of the junction left unmatched. The CDR3 has 14 residues. Here the CDR3 reads CASSSTGAGNTIYF. In DNA, the CDR3 is TGTGCCAGCAGCTCGACAGGGGCTGGAAACACCATATATTTT.

The chain has TRBV7-2 and TRBJ2-2; TRBD2 agrees at 7 bases. The CDR3 is 16 residues long. Losses at the gene ends were 0 bases for V and 6 bases for J; bases not matched to a gene: 7. CDR1 SGHTA and CDR2 FQGNSA come from the germline V gene. CDR3 protein: CASSLALSAGAGELFF. CDR3 DNA: TGTGCCAGCAGCTTAGCGTTAAGCGCGGGAGCCGGGGAGCTGTTTTTT.

The V and J genes are TRBV19 and TRBJ1-5; 7 bases line up with TRBD1. The CDR3 runs to 15 residues. J was trimmed by 4 bases and V by 6 bases; bases with no gene match: 9. In germline, CDR1 is LNHDA, CDR2 SQIVND (reference sequence). The CDR3 DNA sequence: TGTGCCAGTAGCATCCCACAGGGACAGAATCAGCCCCAGCATTTT. It yields the protein CASSIPQGQNQPQHF.

V usage is TRBV3-1 (or the pseudogene TRBV3-2) and J usage is TRBJ2-5; D might be TRBD1 (5 bases). The CDR3 sequence is 13 residues long. Germline lookup yields CDR1 LGHDT and CDR2 YNNKEL (reference sequence). Trimming removed 4 bases from V and 1 base from J, with 7 bases in between. The CDR3 DNA follows: TGTGCCAGCAGCCCAAGGGGCCAAGAGACCCAGTACTTC. Translating gives CASSPRGQETQYF.

The chain links TRBV9 to TRBJ2-7; D unclear. This CDR3 comprises 14 residues. CDR1 SGDLS and CDR2 YYNGEE come from the germline V gene. Trimming left V 0 bases short and J 2 bases short, with 9 bases between. The CDR3 reads CASSVELFPYEQYF. In DNA form, the CDR3 reads TGTGCCAGCAGCGTAGAACTCTTTCCCTACGAGCAGTACTTC.

This clone was observed a handful of times. This chain connects TRBV12-3 or TRBV12-4 to TRBJ2-1; D not resolved. The V gene lost 4 bases and the J gene lost 4 bases, with 8 bases spanning the gap. The CDR3 totals 13 residues. In DNA, the CDR3 is TGTGCCAGCAGTTCCTTTAGATACAATGAGCAGTTCTTC. Protein: CASSSFRYNEQFF.